The 22 T cell receptor beta chains given below trace back to one sample, sequenced in a study of identical twins listed by TCRdb under 2016. Preparation of the library involved 5' RACE. Data came from an Illumina HiSeq 2000. The raw public reads went through TCRdb reprocessing: fastp at Q25, MiXCR clone calling, in-frame beta chains kept. A single entry per CDR3 protein holds the most common genes and DNA from its merged rows. In all, the sample holds 650,000 to 750,000 distinct CDR3 sequences, and around 20% of those were seen once. The ten largest make up more than 4% of the sample. This same sample was also part of a study on T cells expressing NK-cell markers.

The sequenced sample was PBMCs. Receptors originate from a young woman in good health.

This clonotype was observed a few times. The V call is TRBV6-6, the J call TRBJ2-3, with D perhaps matching TRBD1 (6 bases). This CDR3 region has 15 residues. Germline-derived CDR1 and CDR2 are MNHNY and SVGAGI (reference sequence). The V gene lost 6 bases and the J gene lost 1 base, with 14 bases spanning the gap. For the CDR3, the DNA is TGTGCCAGCAGAGCCTCAGGGGCGGGCACAGATACGCAGTATTTT. It yields the protein CASRASGAGTDTQYF.

This clonotype has only a few counts. The CDR3 region is CASRFGRGNIQYF. In DNA, the CDR3 is TGTGCCAGCAGATTTGGACGGGGAAACATTCAGTACTTC. The V gene is TRBV5-5, the J gene TRBJ2-4; possibly TRBD2 for D (5 bases). Between the trimmed V and J ends, which lost 5 bases and 6 bases, there was a span of 12 bases. CDR1 SGHKS and CDR2 YYEKEE come from the germline V gene (reference sequence). The CDR3 has 13 residues.

The chain is built from TRBV7-2 and TRBJ2-2; unclear D gene. The CDR3 spans 13 residues. Per germline, CDR1 SGHTA and CDR2 FQGNSA. The ends were cut back, 3 bases at V and 7 bases at J, with 9 bases in the middle. The DNA of the CDR3 is TGTGCCAGCAGCTTTAGACTCGGCGGGGAGCTGTTTTTT. Translated, it gives CASSFRLGGELFF.

The V call is TRBV12-3 or TRBV12-4, the J call TRBJ2-7; D remains ambiguous. This CDR3 comprises 13 residues. The V end was cut by 5 bases, the J end by 5 bases, with 13 bases between. The CDR3 reads CASSHPPRHEQYF. The CDR3 region has the DNA TGTGCCAGCAGTCACCCCCCACGCCACGAGCAGTACTTC.

This clonotype showed up many times. This rearrangement joins TRBV5-1 to TRBJ2-7; tentative D call: TRBD1 (6 bases). Per the germline V gene, CDR1 is SGHRS and CDR2 is YFSETQ. The CDR3 runs 14 residues. V was trimmed by 0 bases and J by 0 bases, leaving 7 bases between them. The CDR3 loop reads CASSLGDISYEQYF. CDR3 in DNA: TGCGCCAGCAGCTTGGGGGACATCTCCTACGAGCAGTACTTC.

This clonotype was seen a handful of times. The chain carries TRBV20-1 and TRBJ2-2, with 12 positions matching TRBD1. Germline trimming cut 5 bases from V and 10 bases from J; bases unmatched to any gene: 5. The CDR3 contains 13 residues. CDR1 is DFQATT, CDR2 SNEGSKA, per germline (reference sequence). CDR3 sequence: CSAGGTGGAELFF. The CDR3 DNA follows: TGCAGTGCTGGTGGGACAGGGGGCGCGGAGCTGTTTTTT.

This clonotype was observed a handful of times. The V and J genes are TRBV29-1 and TRBJ2-1; 9 positions agree with TRBD2. Per the germline V gene, CDR1 is SQVTM and CDR2 is ANQGSEA. This CDR3 spans 14 amino acids. The J segment lost 6 bases and the V segment lost 4 bases, leaving 7 bases of the junction unmatched. The DNA of the CDR3 is TGCAGCGTTGTATTTGCGGGGGGGACCAATGAGCAGTTCTTC. Residues: CSVVFAGGTNEQFF.

This clonotype was seen a handful of times. The chain carries TRBV4-2 and TRBJ2-3; 11 nucleotides line up with TRBD2. With V trimmed by 8 bases and J by 4 bases, 5 bases remained unmatched. CDR1 and CDR2 (germline): LGHNA, YNFKEQ. This CDR3 spans 14 amino acids. CDR3 sequence (DNA): TGTGCCAGCGGCCCACTAGCGGGAGCAGATACGCAGTATTTT. Encoded protein: CASGPLAGADTQYF.

J is TRBJ2-1 and V is TRBV10-3; 10 bases line up with TRBD2. CDR3 length: 17 residues. V dropped 0 bases and J dropped 1; count of bases not matched to a gene: 3. Germline V gene lookup returns CDR1 ENHRY and CDR2 SYGVKD. The DNA of the CDR3 is TGTGCCATCAGTGAGTCCGTACTAGCGGGGTCCTACAATGAGCAGTTCTTC. Translating it yields CAISESVLAGSYNEQFF.

V gene TRBV7-2 combines with J gene TRBJ2-7, with TRBD2 identical over 9 bases. Germline loops: CDR1 SGHTA, CDR2 FQGNSA. The trim removed 4 bases at V and 2 bases at J, leaving 3 bases unmatched. The CDR3 has 14 amino acids. As DNA, the CDR3 is TGTGCCAGCAGCTCGCGGGGGGGGGCCTACGAGCAGTACTTC. Protein: CASSSRGGAYEQYF.

The chain couples TRBV27 to TRBJ1-6; the D is unclear. CDR1 is MNHEY and CDR2 is SMNVEV in the germline V gene (reference sequence). CDR3 size: 14 residues. The germline V and J ends were trimmed by 1 base and 6 bases, with 7 bases remaining between them. In nucleotides, the CDR3 is TGTGCCAGCAGTTTATGGGGAGTTAATTCACCCCTCCACTTT. Translated, it gives CASSLWGVNSPLHF.

The chain links TRBV19 to TRBJ2-1; D might be TRBD2 (6 bases). Trimming cost V 6 bases and J 8 bases, with 14 bases left between them. This CDR3 has 13 amino acids. The germline V gene encodes CDR1 LNHDA and CDR2 SQIVND (reference sequence). The CDR3 loop is CASRKTRGDEQFF. The CDR3 DNA sequence: TGTGCCAGTAGAAAGACTAGAGGGGATGAGCAGTTCTTC.

This chain joins TRBV7-2 and TRBJ2-1; TRBD2 aligns across 8 bases. Germline V CDR1 and CDR2: SGHTA, FQGNSA. This CDR3 is built from 16 residues. The ends lost 6 bases at V and 7 bases at J; junction bases unmatched: 14. CDR3 in DNA: TGTGCCAGCAGACCTAAGACTAGCGCAGTGGCGAATGAGCAGTTCTTC. Translated: CASRPKTSAVANEQFF.

There are many counts of this clonotype. The chain employs TRBV27 and TRBJ1-5; D remains unclear. Trimming pared 6 bases from V and 6 bases from J, leaving 12 bases between. CDR3 length equals 13 residues. CDR1 and CDR2 (germline): MNHEY, SMNVEV (reference sequence). In nucleotides, the CDR3 is TGTGCCAGCAGCCGTGCTGGAGGTCAGCCCCAGCATTTT. Protein product: CASSRAGGQPQHF.

The chain joins TRBV10-3 to TRBJ2-5; 8 nucleotides match TRBD2. The germline V gene encodes CDR1 ENHRY and CDR2 SYGVKD. V lost 8 bases to trimming and J lost 5 bases; unmatched junction nucleotides: 10. The CDR3 totals 14 residues. In DNA form, the CDR3 reads TGTGCCATCGGTCCCAGCGGGAGCCCGGAGACCCAGTACTTC. It yields the protein CAIGPSGSPETQYF.

Only a few counts were recorded for this clonotype. The V and J genes are TRBV6-1 and TRBJ1-5; D unclear. Germline V gene data show CDR1 as MNHNS and CDR2 as SASEGT. CDR3 length: 13 amino acids. Between the trimmed V and J ends, which lost 5 bases and 5 bases, there was a span of 10 bases. CDR3 in DNA: TGTGCCAGCAGTCGAAGGGAAGATCAGCCCCAGCATTTT. Its protein is CASSRREDQPQHF.

This clonotype was detected only a few times. V usage is TRBV20-1 and J usage is TRBJ1-4, with 8 bases that match TRBD1. CDR3 size: 14 residues. V was clipped by 6 bases and J by 6 bases; unmatched bases: 9. The germline gives CDR1 DFQATT, CDR2 SNEGSKA (reference sequence). CDR3 DNA sequence: TGCAGTGCAGCGGACAGGGAATTTGATGAAAAACTGTTTTTT. It encodes CSAADREFDEKLFF.

A few counts support this clonotype. The chain joins TRBV5-1 to TRBJ2-5; D possibly corresponds to TRBD2 (6 bases). Between the trimmed V and J ends, which lost 4 bases and 5 bases, there was a span of 18 bases. Germline V gives CDR1 SGHRS, CDR2 YFSETQ. The CDR3 runs 15 residues. CDR3 amino acids: CASSIGTPRGETQYF. The CDR3 DNA follows: TGCGCCAGCAGCATCGGGACTCCCCGAGGGGAGACCCAGTACTTC.

This clonotype was observed a handful of times. This rearrangement joins TRBV6-5 to TRBJ2-7; tentative D call: TRBD2 (6 bases). Trimming removed 4 bases at V and 6 bases at J, with 16 bases between. This CDR3 is 14 amino acids long. Germline lookup yields CDR1 MNHEY and CDR2 SVGAGI. CDR3 in DNA: TGTGCCAGCAGTTCCCCGGGACTCCTTTTCGAGCAGTACTTC. Translating it yields CASSSPGLLFEQYF.

The chain is built from TRBV20-1 and TRBJ2-3; 11 positions match TRBD1. This CDR3 contains 15 residues. The germline gives CDR1 DFQATT, CDR2 SNEGSKA (reference sequence). Trimming cost V 2 bases and J 4 bases; bases outside gene matches: 5. CDR3 sequence (DNA): TGCAGTGCTAGACGGACAGGGGGCGCCGCAGATACGCAGTATTTT. Protein product: CSARRTGGAADTQYF.

This clonotype has more than one count but fewer than ten. The rearrangement links TRBV5-1 to TRBJ1-1; TRBD1 matches at 7 bases. V dropped 3 bases and J dropped 5; count of bases not matched to a gene: 13. The CDR3 has 16 residues. Germline values: CDR1 SGHRS, CDR2 YFSETQ. The CDR3 bases are TGCGCCAGCAGCTATTCCGGGACAGTAGACAAAACTGAAGCTTTCTTT. Its translation is CASSYSGTVDKTEAFF.

This clonotype was seen many times. This sequence joins TRBV29-1 and TRBJ1-2; perhaps TRBD1 as D (5 bases). V dropped 5 bases and J dropped 4 bases, with 11 bases sitting between them. CDR1 and CDR2 (germline): SQVTM, ANQGSEA. The CDR3 totals 12 residues. CDR3 amino acids: CSVSQVGYGYTF. As DNA, the CDR3 is TGCAGCGTTTCACAGGTTGGCTATGGCTACACCTTC.